What follows describes a single TCR beta chain. Its target is unknown. The data were obtained in a study of T cell clonotyping in hematopoietic cell transplantation. Study-wide findings and caveats: At the given depth, recipient repertoires were over 97% de novo clonotypes.

Only in-frame clones appear in the TCRdb table, and some are missing; sequencing was by immunoSEQ multiplex PCR. The data hold 65,000 to 75,000 clones, with around 94% observed a single time. Sequencing used peripheral blood mononuclear cells. The receptor was derived from a man between 45 and 60 years old in good health. Some clones in this sample may be carry-over from other donors' samples.

The CDR3 loop is CASSFLGGGGYGYTF. The CDR3 bases are TGTGCCAGCAGTTTCCTGGGGGGGGGCGGGTATGGCTACACCTTC. This chain links TRBV27 with TRBJ1-2; tentatively, D is TRBD1 (6 bases). This CDR3 contains 15 residues. The germline V gene has CDR1 MNHEY and CDR2 SMNVEV (reference sequence). V gave up 3 bases and J gave up 5 bases, with 16 bases separating them.